Presented here are 28 T cell receptor beta chains from one specimen sequenced in a study of blood T cells in healthy people across ages (dated by TCRdb to the mid-2010s). The library was obtained by 5' RACE. Sequencing took place on an Illumina HiSeq 2500. A second PCR of roughly 6 to 11 cycles was run with a J-beta primer mix and a sample-barcoded 5' primer. TCRdb reworked the public reads: Q25 trimming with fastp, MiXCR clone assembly, productive beta chains retained. Each entry merges the rows of one CDR3 protein and shows their most common DNA and genes. In all, the sample holds some 760,000 distinct CDR3 sequences, and roughly 25% of those were seen once. The ten largest clones take up 9.4% of the sample. A further study also used this sample, focusing on T cells of mothers and their children.

Source material: blood. The origin of the receptors is a boy aged 10-17 years in good health.

This chain connects TRBV29-1 to TRBJ2-5, with 7 bases aligning to TRBD1. The DNA end is more similar to TRBJ2-7, so the J call may be wrong. The CDR3 spans 14 residues. The germline CDR1 and CDR2 sequences are SQVTM and ANQGSEA. In DNA, the CDR3 is TGCAGCGTCCGTTACCGGGACAGCCCCTACGAGCAGTACTTC. The encoded protein is CSVRYRDSPYEQYF.

This clonotype came up a few times. With a much larger clone just one base away, this may be a read error. This chain uses TRBV6-4 with TRBJ2-2, with TRBD1 as a possible D gene (5 bases). The V gene's germline CDR1 is MRHNA and CDR2 SNTAGT. V shed 4 bases and J shed 3 bases, with 6 bases lying between them. The CDR3 is 13 amino acids. CDR3 region: CASSARDTGELFF. The CDR3 DNA follows: TGTGCCAGCAGTGCCAGGGACACCGGGGAGCTGTTTTTT.

This clonotype turned up a few times. V usage is TRBV10-3 and J usage is TRBJ2-5; 11 positions agree with TRBD2. This CDR3 spans 18 amino acids. CDR1 is ENHRY, CDR2 SYGVKD, per germline. Losses at the gene ends were 4 bases for V and 2 bases for J; bases not matched to a gene: 12. The CDR3: CAISGLSGRAEGQETQYF. The CDR3 nucleotides are TGTGCCATCAGTGGACTTAGCGGGAGGGCCGAAGGACAAGAGACCCAGTACTTC.

The gene calls are TRBV5-1 and TRBJ2-3, with 7 bases aligning to TRBD1. The V segment lost 3 bases and the J segment 6 bases; nucleotides outside the gene matches: 7. The CDR3 length is 14 residues. Germline CDR1 reads SGHRS; CDR2 reads YFSETQ. The CDR3 spells CASSSGQVHDTQYF. CDR3 DNA: TGCGCCAGCAGCTCAGGACAGGTCCACGATACGCAGTATTTT.

This clonotype was detected only a few times. The V and J genes are TRBV9 and TRBJ1-5; D gene uncertain. Germline CDR1 SGDLS, CDR2 YYNGEE. CDR3 length equals 13 residues. The V end was cut by 2 bases, the J end by 7 bases, with 10 bases between. CDR3 sequence: CASSVAPGQPQHF. The CDR3 bases are TGTGCCAGCAGCGTTGCCCCGGGGCAGCCCCAGCATTTT. Drawing the rest from reference TRBV9 and TRBJ1-5, the complete variable domain is DSGVTQTPKHLITATGQRVTLRCSPRSGDLSVYWYQQSLDQGLQFLIQYYNGEERAKGNILERFSAQQFPDLHSELNLSSLELGDSALYFCASSVAPGQPQHFGDGTRLSIL.

Only a few counts were recorded for this clonotype. This CDR3 reads CASSLEGPPTNEKLFF. CDR3 nucleotides: TGTGCCAGCAGTTTGGAGGGTCCTCCAACTAATGAAAAACTGTTTTTT. This chain links TRBV12-3 or TRBV12-4 with TRBJ1-4; no firm D call. The CDR3 is 16 amino acids. The ends were cut back, 3 bases at V and 0 bases at J, with 11 bases in the middle.

The table lists this clonotype with a few counts. The genes are TRBV24-1 and TRBJ2-7, with a weak D call TRBD2 (6 bases). With 3 bases removed from V and 2 bases from J, the gap between germline ends came to 16 bases. The CDR3 has 16 residues. The V gene's germline CDR1 is KGHDR and CDR2 SFDVKD. The CDR3 is CATSDTGSLDPYEQYF. In DNA, the CDR3 is TGTGCCACCAGTGATACCGGGAGCCTTGACCCCTACGAGCAGTACTTC.

This clonotype has a handful of counts. V gene TRBV7-9 combines with J gene TRBJ2-5, with 9 bases matching TRBD1. The J call may be in error: the DNA end matches TRBJ2-1 better. The CDR3 spans 15 residues. Germline V gene data show CDR1 as SEHNR and CDR2 as FQNEAQ (reference sequence). CDR3 nucleotide sequence: TGTGCCAGCAGCTTAGGTACAGGGGGCTGGAATGAGCAGTTCTTC. It is translated as CASSLGTGGWNEQFF.

V usage is TRBV9 and J usage is TRBJ1-2, with TRBD1 matching over 7 bases. CDR1 SGDLS and CDR2 YYNGEE come from the germline V gene. The ends lost 1 base at V and 4 bases at J; junction bases unmatched: 1. This CDR3 has 13 amino acids. CDR3 sequence: CASSVPGGYGYTF. The CDR3 DNA reads as TGTGCCAGCAGCGTACCAGGGGGCTATGGCTACACCTTC. The full variable domain, its missing parts supplied by reference TRBV9 and TRBJ1-2, is DSGVTQTPKHLITATGQRVTLRCSPRSGDLSVYWYQQSLDQGLQFLIQYYNGEERAKGNILERFSAQQFPDLHSELNLSSLELGDSALYFCASSVPGGYGYTFGSGTRLTVV.

This clonotype was detected a few times. The chain combines TRBV10-3 with TRBJ2-5, with a weak D call TRBD1 (5 bases). The J call may be faulty, since TRBJ2-7 better matches the DNA end. This CDR3 comprises 14 residues. Germline V gives CDR1 ENHRY, CDR2 SYGVKD. In nucleotides, the CDR3 is TGTGCCAGCATCGACAGTCAGGATTCCTACGAGCAGTACTTC. This translates into CASIDSQDSYEQYF.

The chain joins TRBV7-9 to TRBJ1-1; D not resolved. Trimming shortened V by 1 base and J by 2 bases, and 11 bases separated the two germline ends. CDR3 size: 15 residues. From germline, CDR1 is SEHNR and CDR2 FQNEAQ (reference sequence). The CDR3 loop reads CASSLEVGGNTEAFF. The CDR3 nucleotides read TGTGCCAGCAGCTTAGAGGTGGGAGGAAACACTGAAGCTTTCTTT.

The sample holds a few counts of this clonotype. The gene calls are TRBV7-9 and TRBJ2-5, with 10 bases lining up with TRBD2. The V gene end was trimmed by 7 bases and the J gene end by 4 bases; junction bases not matched to a gene: 9. The CDR3 totals 15 residues. Germline loops: CDR1 SEHNR, CDR2 FQNEAQ (reference sequence). The CDR3 DNA is TGTGCCAGCACCCTTCTAGCGGGAGCCCCAGAGACCCAGTACTTC. Amino acid sequence: CASTLLAGAPETQYF.

V usage is TRBV7-2 and J usage is TRBJ1-2; D is uncertain. Trimming shortened V by 4 bases and J by 2 bases, and 11 bases separated the two germline ends. The germline CDR1 and CDR2 sequences are SGHTA and FQGNSA. The CDR3 is 14 amino acids. The CDR3 here is CASSSGSGNYGYTF. CDR3 DNA sequence: TGTGCCAGCAGCTCGGGGTCAGGCAACTATGGCTACACCTTC.

This clonotype was counted only a few times. The chain has TRBV11-2 and TRBJ2-1; D gene uncertain. The J call could be wrong; TRBJ2-7 is a better fit for the DNA end. The germline gives CDR1 SGHAT, CDR2 FQNNGV. CDR3 size: 12 residues. In DNA form, the CDR3 reads TGTGCCAGCAGCTCCCTCTTGGGTGAGCAGTACTTC. Its translation is CASSSLLGEQYF.

This rearrangement joins TRBV15 to TRBJ1-1, with D perhaps matching TRBD1 (5 bases). Germline assignment: CDR1 LNHNV and CDR2 YYDKDF (reference sequence). Trimming took off 1 base at V and 0 bases at J, with 9 bases between the two ends. The length of the CDR3 is 15 residues. The chain's CDR3 is CATSRASTVNTEAFF. CDR3 DNA: TGTGCCACCAGCAGAGCGTCGACAGTGAACACTGAAGCTTTCTTT. The full variable domain, its missing parts supplied by reference TRBV15 and TRBJ1-1, is DAMVIQNPRYQVTQFGKPVTLSCSQTLNHNVMYWYQQKSSQAPKLLFHYYDKDFNNEADTPDNFQSRRPNTSFCFLDIRSPGLGDTAMYLCATSRASTVNTEAFFGQGTRLTVV.

The J gene is TRBJ2-7, the V gene TRBV12-3 or TRBV12-4, with 8 bases matching TRBD1. The CDR3 runs 15 residues. Trimming removed 4 bases from V and 4 bases from J; junction bases left unmatched: 9. CDR3 region: CASSSDRGARYEQYF. Here the CDR3 DNA reads TGTGCCAGCAGTTCCGACAGGGGTGCAAGATACGAGCAGTACTTC.

This clonotype appeared once. The V call is TRBV6-1, the J call TRBJ2-3; 9 bases align to TRBD1. This CDR3 is built from 17 residues. Germline V gene sequence: CDR1 MNHNS, CDR2 SASEGT. The V and J ends lost 1 base and 1 base, in that order; junction bases with no gene match: 6. The CDR3 DNA reads TGTGCCAGCAGTGAAGGGGACAGGGCCCTTGGCACAGATACGCAGTATTTT. It codes for CASSEGDRALGTDTQYF.

The genes are TRBV4-3 and TRBJ2-1; 8 nucleotides agree with TRBD1. The CDR3 extends over 14 amino acids. V dropped 1 base and J dropped 7; count of bases not matched to a gene: 3. Germline assignment: CDR1 LGHNA and CDR2 YSLEER. CDR3 sequence (DNA): TGCGCCAGCAGCCAAGCCAGGGGGCGGAATGAGCAGTTCTTC. This sequence encodes CASSQARGRNEQFF.

There are a few counts of this clonotype. V and J are TRBV19 and TRBJ1-5; no reliable D call. V dropped 8 bases and J dropped 3 bases, with 14 bases sitting between them. The CDR3 covers 14 residues. From germline, CDR1 is LNHDA and CDR2 SQIVND (reference sequence). CDR3 coding DNA: TGTGCCAGTCGTTATGGGCAGAACAATCAGCCCCAGCATTTT. This codes for CASRYGQNNQPQHF. Combining the CDR3 with reference TRBV19 and TRBJ1-5 gives the whole variable domain DGGITQSPKYLFRKEGQNVTLSCEQNLNHDAMYWYRQDPGQGLRLIYYSQIVNDFQKGDIAEGYSVSREKKESFPLTVTSAQKNPTAFYLCASRYGQNNQPQHFGDGTRLSIL.

This clonotype was seen more than once but under ten times. The V and J genes are TRBV5-1 and TRBJ2-3, with D perhaps matching TRBD2 (6 bases). The CDR3 loop spans 14 amino acids. Trimming shortened V by 2 bases and J by 9 bases, and 16 bases separated the two germline ends. Per germline, CDR1 SGHRS and CDR2 YFSETQ. The CDR3: CASSLREFAGTQYF. The CDR3 DNA is TGCGCCAGCAGCTTACGGGAGTTCGCAGGCACGCAGTATTTT.

This clonotype was found a few times. The chain has TRBV11-1 and TRBJ1-2; 8 bases fit TRBD1. J lost 7 bases, V lost 5 bases, and 6 bases had no gene match. CDR1 and CDR2 (germline): SGHAT, FQDESV (reference sequence). There are 13 residues in the CDR3. This chain's CDR3 is CASSPTGVVGYTF. The CDR3, as DNA: TGTGCCAGCAGCCCGACAGGGGTGGTTGGCTACACCTTC.

Details on this clonotype: The final CDR3 position lacks the conserved phenylalanine or tryptophan, pointing to a likely read error. Because the CDR3's place on the DNA is in doubt, the DNA is left out and the CDR3 is given as listed by TCRdb. V usage is TRBV7-9 and J usage is TRBJ1-2; the tabulated D call, TRBD1, remains unverified against the DNA. The CDR3 length is 14 residues, termini included. Germline loops: CDR1 SEHNR, CDR2 FQNEAQ (reference sequence). The chain's CDR3 is CASSRPGTGDGHTL.

This chain connects TRBV7-9 to TRBJ1-1; D is undetermined. V lost 7 bases and J 7 bases, leaving 13 bases between the germline ends. From germline, CDR1 is SEHNR and CDR2 FQNEAQ (reference sequence). CDR3 size: 12 residues. CDR3 sequence: CASTTGPYEAFF. The CDR3 DNA sequence: TGTGCCAGCACCACGGGCCCGTATGAAGCTTTCTTT.

This clonotype was counted only a few times. This chain's CDR3 is CASSPRRAPNTGELFF. The CDR3 DNA reads as TGTGCCAGTAGTCCCCGGAGGGCGCCAAACACCGGGGAGCTGTTTTTT. This sequence joins TRBV12-3 or TRBV12-4 and TRBJ2-2; D might be TRBD2 (6 bases). The CDR3 consists of 16 residues. The germline V and J ends were trimmed by 9 bases and 2 bases, with 19 bases remaining between them.

This clonotype was counted only a few times. The rearrangement uses TRBV5-1 and TRBJ2-3, with 11 bases aligning to TRBD2. The CDR3 length is 16 residues. Germline-derived CDR1 and CDR2 are SGHRS and YFSETQ. J was trimmed by 4 bases and V by 0 bases; bases with no gene match: 4. The CDR3 spells CASSLATSGDADTQYF. The CDR3 coding sequence is TGCGCCAGCAGCTTGGCGACTAGCGGGGATGCAGATACGCAGTATTTT.

The chain recombines TRBV11-2 with TRBJ2-3; 14 nucleotides line up with TRBD2. Germline CDR1 SGHAT, CDR2 FQNNGV. V gave up 4 bases and J gave up 6 bases; unmatched junction bases: 6. The CDR3 runs to 16 residues. CDR3 sequence: CASSSGLAGVVDTQYF. CDR3 in DNA: TGTGCCAGCAGCTCGGGACTAGCGGGAGTGGTGGATACGCAGTATTTT.

The rearrangement joins TRBV29-1 to TRBJ2-2; 8 positions agree with TRBD2. J lost 6 bases, V lost 2 bases, and 8 bases had no gene match. The CDR3 is 15 residues long. Germline CDR1 SQVTM, CDR2 ANQGSEA. The CDR3 DNA follows: TGCAGCGTTGAAACCCCGGGACTAGTATCCGGGGAGCTGTTTTTT. Translating gives CSVETPGLVSGELFF.

V and J are TRBV20-1 and TRBJ2-1; 7 bases fit TRBD2. Trimming cost V 6 bases and J 5 bases; bases outside gene matches: 7. CDR1 and CDR2 (germline): DFQATT, SNEGSKA (reference sequence). This CDR3 contains 13 residues. The chain's CDR3 is CSALRDYNNEQFF. Here the CDR3 DNA reads TGCAGTGCCTTAAGGGACTACAACAATGAGCAGTTCTTC.